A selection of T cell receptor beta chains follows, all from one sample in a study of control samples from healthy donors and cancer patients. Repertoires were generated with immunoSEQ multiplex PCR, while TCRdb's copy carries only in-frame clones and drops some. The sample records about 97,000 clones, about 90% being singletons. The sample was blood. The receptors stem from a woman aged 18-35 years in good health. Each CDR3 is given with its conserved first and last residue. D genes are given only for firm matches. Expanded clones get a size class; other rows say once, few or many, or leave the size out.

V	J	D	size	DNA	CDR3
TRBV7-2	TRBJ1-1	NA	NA	TGTGCCAGCAGCTTGAGTCAGAGTAACACTGAAGCTTTCTTT	CASSLSQSNTEAFF
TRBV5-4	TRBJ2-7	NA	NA	TGTGCCAGCAGCTTTTCTGGGCGGGACTCCTACGAGCAGTACTTC	CASSFSGRDSYEQYF
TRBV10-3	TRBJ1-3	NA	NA	TGTGCCATCAGTGAGTCTGGTTTTTCGGGAAACACCATATATTTT	CAISESGFSGNTIYF
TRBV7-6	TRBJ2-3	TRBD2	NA	TGTGCCAGCAGCTCGAGCAGCGGGGGGGCCGGGGTAACGCAGTATTTT	CASSSSSGGAGVTQYF
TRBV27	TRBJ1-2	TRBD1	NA	TGTGCCAGCAAACCGGGACAGAGCTATGGCTACACCTTC	CASKPGQSYGYTF
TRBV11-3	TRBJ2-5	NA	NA	TGTGCCAGCAGCCCCCCAGGCGGTGGTGATCGTCTGTACTTC	CASSPPGGGDRLYF
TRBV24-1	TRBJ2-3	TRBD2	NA	TGTGCCACCAGTGATTTGAAAGGACTAGCGGGGGGCTCAGATACGCAGTATTTT	CATSDLKGLAGGSDTQYF
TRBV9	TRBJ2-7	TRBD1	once	TGTGCCAGCAGCGGACAGGGTTACGAGCAGTACTTC	CASSGQGYEQYF
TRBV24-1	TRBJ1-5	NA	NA	TGTGCCACCAGTGCCGCGGCCGCGAGCGCCCAGCATTTT	CATSAAAASAQHF
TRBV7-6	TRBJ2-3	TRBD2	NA	TGTGCCAGCAGCACAAAAAAGGGGGGACTAGCTCCAGATACGCAGTATTTT	CASSTKKGGLAPDTQYF
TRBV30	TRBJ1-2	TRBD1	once	TGTGCCTACTCTGGGACAGGGGGCTGGGGCTACACCTTC	CAYSGTGGWGYTF
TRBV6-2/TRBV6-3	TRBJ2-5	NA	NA	TGTGCCAGCAGTCCCCCCTTCCGAGGAGAGACCCAGTACTTC	CASSPPFRGETQYF
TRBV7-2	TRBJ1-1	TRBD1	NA	TGTGCCAGCAGCAGACGGATGCCGGGACAGGGCACTGAAGCTTTCTTT	CASSRRMPGQGTEAFF
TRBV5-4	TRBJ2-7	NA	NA	TGTGCCAGCAGCTCTTGGGCAGTAAGAGAGCAGTACTTC	CASSSWAVREQYF
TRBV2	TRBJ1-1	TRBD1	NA	TGTGCCAGCAGTGGAAACAGGGGATTAGACTCTGAAGCTTTCTTT	CASSGNRGLDSEAFF
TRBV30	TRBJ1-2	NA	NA	TGTGCCTGGGGGGGCCACCCGGGGAAGGGCTACTATGGCTACACCTTC	CAWGGHPGKGYYGYTF
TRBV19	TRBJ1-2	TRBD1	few	TGTGCCTCCCATACCGGGACAGGGCTCTTCATGGGCGGCTACACCTTC	CASHTGTGLFMGGYTF
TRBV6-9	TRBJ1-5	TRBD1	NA	TGTGCCAGCAGGGGGACAGGGGCGGCGAGTCAGCCCCAGCATTTT	CASRGTGAASQPQHF
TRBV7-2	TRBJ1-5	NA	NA	TGTGCCAGCAGCTTAGCGGGGGCAGGTAGCAATCAGCCCCAGCATTTT	CASSLAGAGSNQPQHF
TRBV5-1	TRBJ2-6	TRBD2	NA	TGCGCCAGCAGCCGCGGGGGGGGCGCAGGGTCTGGGGCCAACGTCCTGACTTTC	CASSRGGGAGSGANVLTF
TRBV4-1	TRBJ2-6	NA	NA	TGCGCCAGCAGCCCACAGAGCAGAGCATCTGGGGCCAACGTCCTGACTTTC	CASSPQSRASGANVLTF
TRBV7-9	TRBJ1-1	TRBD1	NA	TGTGCCGGAGGAGGATTGGGGACAGGGAAGGCTGAAGCTTTCTTT	CAGGGLGTGKAEAFF
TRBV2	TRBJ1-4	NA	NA	TGTGCCGGCACGGACGGGCTACCTGAAAAACTGTTTTTT	CAGTDGLPEKLFF
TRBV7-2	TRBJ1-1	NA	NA	TGTGCCAGCAGCTTAGAGGACAGCGGTAGCACTGAAGCTTTCTTT	CASSLEDSGSTEAFF
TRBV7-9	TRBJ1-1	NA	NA	TGTGCCAGCAGCTTGGTGGGGATGTCACCCGATAACACTGAAGCTTTCTTT	CASSLVGMSPDNTEAFF
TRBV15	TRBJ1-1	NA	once	TGTGCCACCAGCAGACGAGGTGGGCGGCGAATGAACACTGAAGCTTTCTTT	CATSRRGGRRMNTEAFF
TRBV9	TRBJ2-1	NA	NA	TGTGCCAGCAGCGCCCCCCGGGGGCGGGGGCTCAATGAGCAGTTCTTC	CASSAPRGRGLNEQFF
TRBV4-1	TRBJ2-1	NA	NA	TGCGCCAGCAGCCTAAAAAACAATGAGCAGTTCTTC	CASSLKNNEQFF
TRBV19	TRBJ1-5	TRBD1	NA	TGTGCCAGTAGTATAGGACAGGGAGGTGTAGGCAATCAGCCCCAGCATTTT	CASSIGQGGVGNQPQHF
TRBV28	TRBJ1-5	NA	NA	TGTGCCAGCAGTTTTGGGGAGGGGATGGTAGGCAATCAGCCCCAGCATTTT	CASSFGEGMVGNQPQHF
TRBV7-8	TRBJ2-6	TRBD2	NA	TGTGCCAGCAGCTCCACCGGGGGGACCGGGGCCAACGTCCTGACTTTC	CASSSTGGTGANVLTF
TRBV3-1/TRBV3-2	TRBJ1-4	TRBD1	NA	TGTGCCAGCAGCCAAGAGGTTTGGACAGGGCGAGAAAAACTGTTTTTT	CASSQEVWTGREKLFF